A single sample gave rise to the 28 T cell receptor beta chains below, sequenced in a study of shared clonotypes between healthy human individuals. TCRdb's table, derived via immunoSEQ multiplex PCR, lists solely in-frame clones and lacks some. The sample lists around 1.9 million clones, more than 85% seen once, with over 1.5% in the top ten. Terminally differentiated effector memory CD45RA+ cells were excluded by CCR7 positive selection of CD45RO-negative cells. The specimen was naive CD8+ T cells from PBMCs. The receptors derive from a man younger than 35 in good health. Some clones in this sample may be carry-over from other donors' samples.

With respect to this clone: Other DNA sequences in the sample encode the same CDR3. The CDR3 DNA sequence: TGCGCCAGCAGCTTATACAGGGTCACAGATACGCAGTATTTT. Translation gives CASSLYRVTDTQYF. The chain carries TRBV5-1 and TRBJ2-3; tentatively, D is TRBD1 (6 bases). Looked up from germline, CDR1 is SGHRS and CDR2 is YFSETQ. CDR3 size: 14 residues. V gave up 2 bases and J gave up 2 bases, with 9 bases separating them.

The CDR3: CASSYARTGEYHEKLFF. CDR3 coding DNA: TGTGCCAGCAGCTATGCCAGGACAGGGGAGTATCATGAAAAACTGTTTTTT. The chain carries TRBV7-9 and TRBJ1-4, with 9 bases matching TRBD1. V dropped 4 bases and J dropped 6; count of bases not matched to a gene: 12. The germline V gene has CDR1 SEHNR and CDR2 FQNEAQ (reference sequence). The CDR3 covers 17 residues.

J is TRBJ2-1 and V is TRBV23-1; D is unclear. TRBV23-1 is an ORF; its function is uncertain. This CDR3 is 15 amino acids long. The V and J ends lost 5 bases and 0 bases respectively, with 11 bases between them. Written as DNA, the CDR3 is TGCGCCAGCAGTTTTCCGACCAGCTCCTACAATGAGCAGTTCTTC. Translation: CASSFPTSSYNEQFF.

V and J are TRBV4-3 and TRBJ2-4, with D maybe TRBD2 (6 bases). The CDR3 has 15 amino acids. CDR1 is LGHNA, CDR2 YSLEER, per germline. The V gene lost 4 bases and the J gene lost 10 bases, with 20 bases spanning the gap. CDR3 nucleotides: TGCGCCAGCAGCCGATTGATCGAGCCCGGGGGAATTCAGTACTTC. Its protein product is CASSRLIEPGGIQYF.

The chain employs TRBV9 and TRBJ2-7; 7 positions match TRBD1. The CDR3 consists of 15 residues. The germline V gene encodes CDR1 SGDLS and CDR2 YYNGEE. J gave up 2 bases and V 4 bases, and 9 bases lay outside the gene matches. The CDR3 spells CASSRSEQGPYEQYF. For the CDR3, the DNA is TGTGCCAGCAGCCGTAGTGAACAGGGGCCCTACGAGCAGTACTTC.

This clone was counted a single time. V and J are TRBV7-2 and TRBJ1-2; D is uncertain. Germline V gene sequence: CDR1 SGHTA, CDR2 FQGNSA. V was pared by 4 bases and J by 4 bases, with 7 bases between. This CDR3 has 12 residues. The DNA of the CDR3 is TGTGCCAGCAGCTCGGAGGGCTATGGCTACACCTTC. It yields the protein CASSSEGYGYTF.

The chain couples TRBV12-2 to TRBJ2-7. TRBV12-2 is reported as a pseudogene. This CDR3 spans 19 amino acids. DNA of the CDR3: TGTGCAAGTCGCTTCCATAGAGAGCGCCGGGCGGTTTGTCCCTACGAGCAGTACTTC. Its translation is CASRFHRERRAVCPYEQYF.

This clone was picked up one time. The sample contains more than one DNA sequence encoding this CDR3. The chain is built from TRBV27 and TRBJ2-5; no clear D gene. Trimming removed 3 bases at V and 2 bases at J, with 4 bases between. The CDR3 consists of 12 residues. Per germline, CDR1 MNHEY and CDR2 SMNVEV (reference sequence). The CDR3 DNA reads as TGTGCCAGCAGTTTGGATCAAGAGACCCAGTACTTC. This encodes CASSLDQETQYF.

Comments on this clone: The same CDR3 is also encoded by other DNA sequences in this sample. The V and J genes are TRBV7-9 and TRBJ2-1; D ambiguous. This CDR3 is built from 14 residues. V was trimmed by 0 bases and J by 4 bases, leaving 7 bases between them. Germline V lookup: CDR1 SEHNR, CDR2 FQNEAQ (reference sequence). CDR3 sequence (DNA): TGTGCCAGCAGCTTAGCAGGCCCTTACAATGAGCAGTTCTTC. Protein product: CASSLAGPYNEQFF.

This clone was counted a single time. This sequence joins TRBV27 and TRBJ1-2, with D hard to call. CDR1 MNHEY and CDR2 SMNVEV come from the germline V gene (reference sequence). This CDR3 spans 12 amino acids. Trimming took off 6 bases at V and 4 bases at J, with 9 bases between the two ends. The CDR3 sequence is CASRGGAYGYTF. DNA of the CDR3: TGTGCCAGCAGAGGCGGAGCCTATGGCTACACCTTC.

Comments on this clone: This CDR3 is also generated by other DNA sequences in the sample. The rearrangement joins TRBV29-1 to TRBJ2-7; possibly TRBD1 for D (5 bases). The CDR3 has 11 amino acids. The germline gives CDR1 SQVTM, CDR2 ANQGSEA. With 6 bases removed from V and 4 bases from J, the gap between germline ends came to 10 bases. Here the CDR3 reads CSVTTGYEQYF. The CDR3 nucleotides are TGCAGCGTAACAACAGGTTACGAGCAGTACTTC.

V is TRBV7-2 and J is TRBJ1-1; a weak D match, TRBD1 (5 bases). The length of the CDR3 is 15 residues. CDR1 is SGHTA, CDR2 FQGNSA, per germline. V lost 5 bases, J lost 4 bases, and 17 bases lay in between. CDR3 loop: CASSPGTGLGTEAFF. The CDR3 DNA follows: TGTGCCAGCAGCCCGGGGACGGGCTTGGGCACTGAAGCTTTCTTT.

The rearrangement joins TRBV7-3 to TRBJ2-2, with 8 positions matching TRBD1. V shed 5 bases, J shed 7 bases, and the junction held 15 bases outside the gene matches. In germline, CDR1 is SGHTA, CDR2 FQGTGA. The CDR3 has 17 residues. CDR3 in amino acids: CASSPRPGQVLFGELFF. The DNA for the CDR3 is TGTGCCAGCAGCCCACGCCCGGGACAGGTCCTTTTCGGGGAGCTGTTTTTT.

For this clone: Other nucleotide sequences in the sample specify the same CDR3. V is TRBV11-2 and J is TRBJ2-7; possibly TRBD1 for D (5 bases). The V gene lost 3 bases and the J gene lost 3 bases, with 9 bases spanning the gap. The CDR3 is 13 residues long. CDR1 SGHAT and CDR2 FQNNGV come from the germline V gene. CDR3 nucleotide sequence: TGTGCCAGCAGCTTGGCAGGGAACTACGAGCAGTACTTC. This translates into CASSLAGNYEQYF.

V gene TRBV28 combines with J gene TRBJ2-2; D perhaps matches TRBD1 (7 bases). CDR3 length equals 15 residues. The germline V gene encodes CDR1 MDHEN and CDR2 SYDVKM. V lost 5 bases and J lost 4, with 14 bases in between. The CDR3 here is CASSTYRGGTGELFF. CDR3 nucleotides: TGTGCCAGCAGTACGTACAGGGGAGGCACCGGGGAGCTGTTTTTT.

The V call is TRBV7-2, the J call TRBJ2-7; 7 bases map to TRBD1. The CDR3 is made up of 15 amino acids. The V gene end was trimmed by 5 bases and the J gene end by 0 bases; junction bases not matched to a gene: 7. In germline, CDR1 is SGHTA, CDR2 FQGNSA. CDR3 loop: CASSRRDSISYEQYF. Here the CDR3 DNA reads TGTGCCAGCAGCCGCCGGGACAGCATCTCCTACGAGCAGTACTTC.

The CDR3 reads CASSFPGTEAFF. The CDR3 DNA follows: TGTGCCAGCAGTTTCCCGGGCACTGAAGCTTTCTTT. This chain links TRBV6-5 with TRBJ1-1, with D unclear. The CDR3 is 12 amino acids. Germline lookup yields CDR1 MNHEY and CDR2 SVGAGI. V shed 4 bases and J shed 4 bases, with 7 bases lying between them.

This clone was seen a handful of times. V gene TRBV27 combines with J gene TRBJ1-1; 9 positions agree with TRBD1. The V segment lost 5 bases and the J segment 6 bases; nucleotides outside the gene matches: 13. Germline-derived CDR1 and CDR2 are MNHEY and SMNVEV (reference sequence). The CDR3 totals 16 residues. The CDR3 region is CASSPGLDRGSAEAFF. The CDR3 DNA reads TGTGCCAGCAGTCCCGGATTGGACAGGGGCAGCGCTGAAGCTTTCTTT.

J is TRBJ2-1 and V is TRBV6-1, with TRBD2 as a possible D gene (6 bases). Trimming took off 2 bases at V and 4 bases at J, with 15 bases between the two ends. This CDR3 has 16 residues. The germline gives CDR1 MNHNS, CDR2 SASEGT. Here the CDR3 DNA reads TGTGCCAGCAGTGAACAATCGACTAGACCATACAATGAGCAGTTCTTC. Its translation is CASSEQSTRPYNEQFF.

The chain has TRBV7-9 and TRBJ2-5; TRBD2 might be the D (5 bases). The CDR3 consists of 14 residues. V was cut by 5 bases and J by 4 bases, with 14 bases left in between. Germline values: CDR1 SEHNR, CDR2 FQNEAQ (reference sequence). The CDR3 DNA follows: TGTGCCAGCAGCCCATATCGGGCGGGAGAGACCCAGTACTTC. It specifies CASSPYRAGETQYF.

This clone was recorded only once. V and J are TRBV13 and TRBJ1-3; 10 bases match TRBD1. Looked up from germline, CDR1 is PRHDT and CDR2 is FYEKMQ (reference sequence). This CDR3 has 16 residues. Germline trimming cut 7 bases from V and 4 bases from J; bases unmatched to any gene: 10. CDR3 residues: CASTPRGTGDGNTIYF. The CDR3 DNA sequence: TGTGCCAGCACTCCACGTGGGACAGGGGACGGAAACACCATATATTTT.

The chain links TRBV19 to TRBJ1-5; 10 bases fit TRBD1. CDR3 length equals 14 residues. Looked up from germline, CDR1 is LNHDA and CDR2 is SQIVND (reference sequence). V was clipped by 4 bases and J by 8 bases; unmatched bases: 5. CDR3 protein: CASSTPTGGKPQHF. CDR3 bases: TGTGCCAGTAGTACCCCGACAGGGGGCAAGCCCCAGCATTTT.

The V call is TRBV27, the J call TRBJ1-2; 7 bases line up with TRBD1. The CDR3 extends over 15 amino acids. Germline assignment: CDR1 MNHEY and CDR2 SMNVEV (reference sequence). V gave up 1 base and J gave up 7 bases; unmatched junction bases: 9. The CDR3 sequence is CASSLLGTANSGYTF. In DNA form, the CDR3 reads TGTGCCAGCAGTTTATTAGGGACAGCAAACAGTGGCTACACCTTC.

This clone has only a few counts. J is TRBJ1-1 and V is TRBV28; unclear D gene. The CDR3 has 12 amino acids. Germline V lookup: CDR1 MDHEN, CDR2 SYDVKM. Deletions cut 6 bases from V and 7 bases from J, with 12 bases between. CDR3 sequence: CASRVRDGEAFF. In DNA, the CDR3 is TGTGCCAGCAGGGTCCGAGACGGTGAAGCTTTCTTT.

A remark on this clone: This could be a read error, since a much larger clone is one nucleotide away. The CDR3 protein is CAGSFGSSYEQYF. In nucleotides, the CDR3 is TGTGCCGGCAGTTTTGGGAGCTCCTACGAGCAGTACTTC. The chain links TRBV28 to TRBJ2-7; D possibly corresponds to TRBD2 (5 bases). Germline CDR1 reads MDHEN; CDR2 reads SYDVKM. The CDR3 loop spans 13 amino acids.

This clone was detected once. The chain uses TRBV20-1 and TRBJ2-5; possibly TRBD2 for D (6 bases). The length of the CDR3 is 11 residues. CDR1 and CDR2 (germline): DFQATT, SNEGSKA (reference sequence). The V gene lost 7 bases and the J gene lost 5 bases, with 11 bases spanning the gap. The DNA for the CDR3 is TGCAGTGGCCGGGGGTTGGAGACCCAGTACTTC. Encoded protein: CSGRGLETQYF.

Of note for this clone: At the DNA level, this CDR3 is encoded by other sequences in the same sample as well. The rearrangement joins TRBV7-9 to TRBJ2-7; 9 bases match TRBD1. Trimming cost V 0 bases and J 0 bases; bases outside gene matches: 0. Germline V gives CDR1 SEHNR, CDR2 FQNEAQ (reference sequence). This CDR3 has 15 residues. The CDR3 loop is CASSLAQGASYEQYF. DNA of the CDR3: TGTGCCAGCAGCTTAGCACAGGGGGCCTCCTACGAGCAGTACTTC. The entire variable domain, with the rest obtained from reference TRBV7-9 and TRBJ2-7, is as follows: DTGVSQNPRHKITKRGQNVTFRCDPISEHNRLYWYRQTLGQGPEFLTYFQNEAQLEKSRLLSDRFSAERPKGSFSTLEIQRTEQGDSAMYLCASSLAQGASYEQYFGPGTRLTVT.

This chain connects TRBV7-9 to TRBJ1-4, with D possibly matching TRBD1 (6 bases). This CDR3 contains 17 residues. Germline V gene lookup returns CDR1 SEHNR and CDR2 FQNEAQ (reference sequence). Trimming removed 1 base at V and 5 bases at J, with 17 bases between. The CDR3 region is CASSLGTAGFLNEKLFF. The DNA for the CDR3 is TGTGCCAGCAGCTTAGGGACAGCGGGTTTCTTGAATGAAAAACTGTTTTTT.